These T cell receptor beta chains were read from a single sample in a study of shared clonotypes between healthy human individuals. The protocol was immunoSEQ multiplex PCR, while the TCRdb copy is restricted to in-frame clones and leaves out a portion. The sample holds about 1 million clones, about 84% seen once. Sequenced sample: memory CD4+ T cells from PBMCs. The receptor source for this set is a man in his late teens or twenties in good health. Some clones in this sample may be carry-over from other donors' samples. Each CDR3 is given without its conserved first and last residue.

j_gene	v_gene	len	CDR3aa
TRBJ2-3	TRBV5-6	15	ASSPGTGDWIADTQY
TRBJ2-2	TRBV19	13	ASLSLTLNTGELF
TRBJ1-5	TRBV5-5	11	ASSSLGDQPQH
TRBJ2-7	TRBV5-1	13	ASSLGRGPSYEQY
TRBJ2-1	TRBV23-1	18	ASSPMDGLAGPISVNEQF
TRBJ2-3	TRBV7-9	13	ASSLGTGSADTQY
TRBJ1-5	TRBV19	10	ASSFIYQPQH
TRBJ2-7	TRBV2	11	ASETGISYEQY
TRBJ1-1	TRBV7-3	11	ASSGGTMTEAF
TRBJ2-2	TRBV9	11	ASRRELAGELF
TRBJ2-3	TRBV29-1	14	SVRTSFSGGTDTQY
TRBJ1-2	TRBV5-4	13	ASSLDRTRNYGYT
TRBJ1-2	TRBV7-9	12	ASSLATGYYGYT
TRBJ1-4	TRBV2	12	ASSRSQGLQKLF
TRBJ2-2	TRBV30	12	AWTGTSWTGELF
TRBJ2-1	TRBV7-6	10	ASSRSYNEQF
TRBJ1-1	TRBV5-6	11	ASSLRGANGAF
TRBJ1-1	TRBV28	13	ASTKGPSRVTEAF
TRBJ1-4	TRBV18	13	ASSQSTGGTEKLF
TRBJ2-1	TRBV30	11	AWSSDSYNEQF
TRBJ1-1	TRBV7-9	11	ASSPRGTFEAF
TRBJ2-1	TRBV11-2	14	ASSLSRGPSYNEQF
TRBJ1-4	TRBV7-9	12	ASSQVGVNEKLF
TRBJ2-3	TRBV4-1	13	ASSLSPASTDTQY
TRBJ1-1	TRBV7-6	12	ASSSDRGTTEAF
TRBJ1-1	TRBV19	10	ASRGGWTEAF
TRBJ1-1	TRBV5-1	12	ASSSRTGERVAF
TRBJ2-2	TRBV5-1	12	ASSSALVAGELF
TRBJ2-1	TRBV4-1	11	ASSPGLWNEQF
TRBJ2-7	TRBV5-1	15	ASSWGLAESLLYEQY
TRBJ2-7	TRBV5-1	12	ASSDGTSGYEQY
TRBJ2-3	TRBV5-8	14	ASSLVVAGVGNTQY
TRBJ2-5	TRBV7-8	13	ASSSRLAVQETQY
TRBJ2-6	TRBV6-6	13	ASSFSSSGANVLT
TRBJ2-3	TRBV11-3	12	ASSSGQGPDTQY
TRBJ1-1	TRBV10-1	12	ASSQGGANTEAF
TRBJ2-7	TRBV7-9	14	ASSFGGGRATYEQY
TRBJ1-2	TRBV7-8	13	ASSARVGPGYGYT
TRBJ2-7	TRBV5-1	13	ASSLEDPSSYEQY
TRBJ1-4	TRBV7-9	11	ASSLYKNEKLF
TRBJ2-3	TRBV6-4	15	ASKRLAGGTSTDTQY
TRBJ1-5	TRBV6-1	13	ASSAPGTANQPQH
TRBJ1-3	TRBV4-1	16	ASSQDQNRGPFGNTIY
TRBJ2-5	TRBV7-9	12	ASSVGGGQETQY
TRBJ1-2	TRBV7-2	11	ASGTGGFYGYT
TRBJ1-1	TRBV4-1	11	ASSPRYDTEAF